A selection of T cell receptor beta chains follows, all from one sample in a study of cytomegalovirus exposure and HLA in healthy donors. Here immunoSEQ multiplex PCR was the method, and the copy in TCRdb shows in-frame clones only, minus some. This sample's table reports roughly 120,000 clones. The sequenced material came from PBMCs. The receptors shown here come from a man between 18 and 35 years old in good health and CMV-seronegative. Each CDR3 is given with its conserved first and last residue. The D gene is left open where the match is weak.

j_call v_call d_call cdr3_aa cdr3_nt
TRBJ1-4 TRBV5-6 . CASSLPGVPNEKLFF TGTGCCAGCAGCCTCCCAGGGGTCCCTAATGAAAAACTGTTTTTT
TRBJ1-1 TRBV10-3 . CAIRPDRNLAGEAFF TGTGCCATCAGACCCGACCGAAATCTAGCGGGAGAAGCTTTCTTT
TRBJ2-4 TRBV6-1 TRBD1 CASSDWTGYNIQYF TGTGCCAGCAGCGATTGGACAGGGTACAACATTCAGTACTTC
TRBJ2-1 TRBV19 TRBD2 CASRTSGIYNEQFF TGTGCCAGTAGGACTAGCGGGATTTACAATGAGCAGTTCTTC
TRBJ2-3 TRBV19 TRBD2 CASSTPGTSGKNTTVGTQYF TGTGCCAGTAGTACTCCTGGGACTAGCGGGAAAAATACCACAGTAGGTACGCAGTATTTT
TRBJ1-1 TRBV6-4 . CASSDSSGTEAFF TGTGCCAGCAGTGACTCGTCGGGCACTGAAGCTTTCTTT
TRBJ2-5 TRBV10-1 . CASSGQRETQYF TGCGCCAGCAGTGGCCAGCGGGAGACCCAGTACTTC
TRBJ1-5 TRBV30 . CAWSGQGNQPQHF TGTGCCTGGAGTGGACAGGGCAATCAGCCCCAGCATTTT
TRBJ2-1 TRBV6-5 TRBD1 CASRRTGGSDNEQFF TGTGCCAGCAGGAGGACAGGAGGCTCCGACAATGAGCAGTTCTTC
TRBJ2-7 TRBV2 . CASLRESSYEQYF TGTGCCAGTCTCCGTGAGAGCTCCTACGAGCAGTACTTC
TRBJ2-1 TRBV7-9 . CASSLGLREYHEQFF TGTGCCAGCAGCTTAGGTCTACGGGAATACCATGAGCAGTTCTTC
TRBJ2-3 TRBV19 . CASSPAVGFLSDTQYF TGTGCCAGTAGTCCCGCCGTCGGGTTTCTATCAGATACGCAGTATTTT
TRBJ2-3 TRBV18 . CASSLRGEAQYF TGTGCCAGCTCCCTCAGGGGAGAGGCGCAGTATTTT
TRBJ2-1 TRBV5-1 . CASSLFGRAGSYNEQFF TGCGCCAGCAGCTTGTTTGGGCGGGCTGGCTCCTACAATGAGCAGTTCTTC
TRBJ2-7 TRBV2 . CASSDGYYGSVNEQYF TGTGCCAGCAGTGACGGGTATTACGGGTCAGTAAACGAGCAGTACTTC
TRBJ2-7 TRBV5-6 . CASSLQTGSRYSSEQYF TGTGCCAGCAGCCTCCAGACAGGTAGCCGATACTCCTCCGAGCAGTACTTC
TRBJ2-1 TRBV6-5 . CASSYGGSSYNEQFF TGTGCCAGCAGTTACGGGGGGAGCTCCTACAATGAGCAGTTCTTC
TRBJ1-1 TRBV5-1 . CASSPDRQNTEAFF TGCGCCAGCAGCCCGGACAGACAGAACACTGAAGCTTTCTTT